The 22 T cell receptor beta chains below come from one sample, sequenced in a study of OX40 agonist ivuxolimab in advanced cancers. Only in-frame clones appear in the TCRdb table, and some are missing; sequencing was by immunoSEQ multiplex PCR. The sample has 11,000 or so clones; 85% to 90% are singletons. This sample comprised CD4+ or CD8+ T cells sorted from blood, obtained in a trial of the OX40 agonist ivuxolimab. The receptors come from an adult with an advanced solid tumor such as melanoma, head and neck, liver or kidney cancer.

This chain joins TRBV4-1 and TRBJ1-1; D is perhaps TRBD1 (5 bases). V shed 0 bases and J shed 1 base, with 9 bases lying between them. Per germline, CDR1 MGHRA and CDR2 YSYEKL. This CDR3 contains 15 residues. The CDR3 DNA sequence: TGCGCCAGCAGCCAAGAGGTGACAGCGAACACTGAAGCTTTCTTT. Encoded protein: CASSQEVTANTEAFF.

The V and J genes are TRBV6-5 and TRBJ2-7, with 8 bases identical to TRBD1. The junction had 2 bases not matched to a gene; V was cut back by 2 bases and J by 2 bases. The CDR3 has 14 residues. Germline V gene data show CDR1 as MNHEY and CDR2 as SVGAGI. CDR3 residues: CASSYGQGPYEQYF. The CDR3 nucleotides read TGTGCCAGCAGTTACGGACAGGGCCCCTACGAGCAGTACTTC.

This clone has just one count. The V gene is TRBV5-5, the J gene TRBJ2-7; 7 positions match TRBD2. This CDR3 is built from 14 residues. J gave up 3 bases and V 2 bases, and 5 bases lay outside the gene matches. The germline V gene encodes CDR1 SGHKS and CDR2 YYEKEE (reference sequence). The CDR3 loop reads CASSFGASGYEQYF. The CDR3 DNA follows: TGTGCCAGCAGCTTTGGGGCTAGCGGCTACGAGCAGTACTTC.

V and J are TRBV6-5 and TRBJ2-1; the D call may be TRBD1 or TRBD2 (5 bases each). From germline, CDR1 is MNHEY and CDR2 SVGAGI. V lost 4 bases and J 3 bases, leaving 13 bases between the germline ends. There are 15 residues in the CDR3. The CDR3 reads CASSSGIGNYNEQFF. CDR3 nucleotide sequence: TGTGCCAGCAGTTCAGGGATCGGGAACTACAATGAGCAGTTCTTC.

The gene calls are TRBV27 and TRBJ2-1; D is ambiguous. This CDR3 is built from 13 residues. V was trimmed by 3 bases and J by 7 bases, leaving 10 bases between them. Looked up from germline, CDR1 is MNHEY and CDR2 is SMNVEV (reference sequence). Here the CDR3 reads CASSFRAQNEQFF. Here the CDR3 DNA reads TGTGCCAGCAGTTTCCGGGCGCAAAATGAGCAGTTCTTC.

The chain joins TRBV15 to TRBJ2-5; D remains unclear. The CDR3 length is 12 residues. Germline CDR1 is LNHNV and CDR2 is YYDKDF (reference sequence). Trimming cost V 0 bases and J 4 bases, with 3 bases left between them. CDR3 in DNA: TGTGCCACCAGCAGAGATCCAGAGACCCAGTACTTC. The encoded protein is CATSRDPETQYF.

The genes are TRBV21-1 and TRBJ1-4; the DNA was not used to check the table's D call, TRBD1. TRBV21-1 is a pseudogene. The CDR3 totals 13 residues. CDR3 sequence: CASMRRQAEKLFF. CDR3 DNA sequence: TGTGCCAGCATGCGAAGACAGGCTGAAAAACTGTTTTTT.

This clone was counted only a few times. The chain joins TRBV19 to TRBJ1-2, with 9 bases fitting TRBD1. J was trimmed by 6 bases and V by 5 bases; bases with no gene match: 4. CDR3 length: 13 amino acids. Germline CDR1 and CDR2: LNHDA and SQIVND (reference sequence). In nucleotides, the CDR3 is TGTGCCAGTAGTGTGGGACAGGGAAATGGCTACACCTTC. Encoded protein: CASSVGQGNGYTF.

The rearrangement links TRBV19 to TRBJ1-2, with D uncertain. Germline lookup yields CDR1 LNHDA and CDR2 SQIVND (reference sequence). With 8 bases removed from V and 5 bases from J, the gap between germline ends came to 15 bases. The CDR3 is 13 residues long. CDR3 DNA sequence: TGTGCCAGTTCGTGGACGGGAATTTATGGCTACACCTTC. It yields the protein CASSWTGIYGYTF. The variable domain in full, with the rest retrieved from reference TRBV19 and TRBJ1-2, is DGGITQSPKYLFRKEGQNVTLSCEQNLNHDAMYWYRQDPGQGLRLIYYSQIVNDFQKGDIAEGYSVSREKKESFPLTVTSAQKNPTAFYLCASSWTGIYGYTFGSGTRLTVV.

The rearrangement uses TRBV11-2 and TRBJ2-3; weak D call: TRBD2 (6 bases). V lost 1 base to trimming and J lost 2 bases, with 19 bases between them. Per germline, CDR1 SGHAT and CDR2 FQNNGV. This CDR3 spans 18 amino acids. CDR3 region: CASSLAGTFTAFTDTQYF. CDR3 in DNA: TGTGCCAGCAGCTTAGCTGGGACTTTCACAGCTTTCACAGATACGCAGTATTTT.

J is TRBJ2-3 and V is TRBV11-3; D call uncertain. Trimming shortened V by 8 bases and J by 5 bases, and 14 bases separated the two germline ends. In germline, CDR1 is SGHNT, CDR2 YENEEA. This CDR3 has 13 amino acids. CDR3 DNA sequence: TGTGCCAGCCGGTACAGTTATCTAGATACGCAGTATTTT. Amino acid sequence: CASRYSYLDTQYF.

J is TRBJ2-1 and V is TRBV7-6; 12 bases align to TRBD2. Germline V gene lookup returns CDR1 SGHVS and CDR2 FNYEAQ. V was clipped by 4 bases and J by 8 bases; unmatched bases: 3. This CDR3 is 14 amino acids long. As DNA, the CDR3 is TGTGCCAGCAGCTCCTCTAGCGGGAGGGATGAGCAGTTCTTC. This gives the protein CASSSSSGRDEQFF. Full variable domain (outside the CDR3, taken from reference TRBV7-6 and TRBJ2-1): GAGVSQSPRYKVTKRGQDVALRCDPISGHVSLYWYRQALGQGPEFLTYFNYEAQQDKSGLPNDRFSAERPEGSISTLTIQRTEQRDSAMYRCASSSSSGRDEQFFGPGTRLTVL.

This clone ranks as medium-sized. The genes are TRBV9 and TRBJ1-2; D is perhaps TRBD1 (6 bases). V was trimmed by 4 bases and J by 4 bases, leaving 14 bases between them. The CDR3 is made up of 14 amino acids. Germline CDR1 and CDR2: SGDLS and YYNGEE. CDR3 amino acids: CASSPRTELYGYTF. The CDR3 bases are TGTGCCAGCAGCCCTCGGACAGAACTCTATGGCTACACCTTC. The full variable domain, rest sourced from reference TRBV9 and TRBJ1-2, is DSGVTQTPKHLITATGQRVTLRCSPRSGDLSVYWYQQSLDQGLQFLIQYYNGEERAKGNILERFSAQQFPDLHSELNLSSLELGDSALYFCASSPRTELYGYTFGSGTRLTVV.

This clone came up once. The rearrangement links TRBV7-3 to TRBJ2-2; 11 nucleotides match TRBD2. Germline V lookup: CDR1 SGHTA, CDR2 FQGTGA. This CDR3 has 17 amino acids. Losses at the gene ends were 5 bases for V and 6 bases for J; bases not matched to a gene: 11. This CDR3 is CASSPYGLAGGPGELFF. The CDR3 DNA reads TGTGCCAGCAGCCCCTATGGGCTAGCGGGAGGCCCCGGGGAGCTGTTTTTT.

The chain's CDR3 is CASSLTGGHEQYF. Written as DNA, the CDR3 is TGCGCCAGCAGTCTTACAGGGGGGCACGAGCAGTACTTC. The chain employs TRBV4-3 and TRBJ2-7, with TRBD1 matching over 8 bases. J gave up 5 bases and V 6 bases, and 6 bases lay outside the gene matches. Germline CDR1 and CDR2: LGHNA and YSLEER. CDR3 length equals 13 residues.

This chain links TRBV11-3 with TRBJ2-7, with 11 nucleotides matching TRBD2. The CDR3 loop spans 15 amino acids. Trimming cost V 4 bases and J 3 bases; bases outside gene matches: 5. Germline lookup yields CDR1 SGHNT and CDR2 YENEEA. DNA for the CDR3: TGTGCCAGCAGCTCTCCTAGCGGGAGGATCTACGAGCAGTACTTC. The encoded protein is CASSSPSGRIYEQYF. Looking up the rest from reference TRBV11-3 and TRBJ2-7 gives the full variable domain: EAGVVQSPRYKIIEKKQPVAFWCNPISGHNTLYWYLQNLGQGPELLIRYENEEAVDDSQLPKDRFSAERLKGVDSTLKIQPAELGDSAVYLCASSSPSGRIYEQYFGPGTRLTVT.

The chain couples TRBV21-1 to TRBJ2-1; the table names TRBD2, a call not compared with the DNA. TRBV21-1 is a listed pseudogene. The CDR3 contains 13 residues. This chain's CDR3 is CASSKEAGAEQFF. The CDR3 bases are TGTGCCAGCAGCAAGGAGGCGGGGGCGGAGCAGTTCTTC.

This chain links TRBV30 with TRBJ2-2; D is undetermined. Germline V CDR1 and CDR2: GTSNPN, SVGIG (reference sequence). The CDR3 covers 12 residues. The V and J ends lost 2 bases and 4 bases respectively, with 5 bases between them. CDR3 loop: CAWSSATGELFF. The CDR3 DNA sequence: TGTGCCTGGAGTTCCGCCACCGGGGAGCTGTTTTTT.

The genes are TRBV6-5 and TRBJ2-3, with unresolved D. Deletions cut 1 base from V and 2 bases from J, with 7 bases between. Germline V gene sequence: CDR1 MNHEY, CDR2 SVGAGI. The CDR3 covers 14 residues. The CDR3 region has the DNA TGTGCCAGCAGTTACTTAGCTTACACAGATACGCAGTATTTT. Translated, it gives CASSYLAYTDTQYF.

This chain links TRBV7-3 with TRBJ2-1; D may be TRBD2 (7 bases). V was clipped by 6 bases and J by 4 bases, with 16 bases between them. The CDR3 consists of 15 residues. Germline CDR1 and CDR2: SGHTA and FQGTGA. The CDR3 spells CASSQGAGAYNEQFF. CDR3 bases: TGTGCCAGCAGTCAAGGGGCGGGGGCGTACAATGAGCAGTTCTTC.

The chain joins TRBV5-6 to TRBJ2-7, with 11 bases that match TRBD2. CDR1 is SGHDT, CDR2 YYEEEE, per germline. J gave up 4 bases and V 5 bases, and 8 bases lay outside the gene matches. The CDR3 contains 15 residues. This chain's CDR3 is CASSRSGRARYEQYF. In DNA form, the CDR3 reads TGTGCCAGCAGTCGTAGCGGGAGGGCCCGATACGAGCAGTACTTC.

The chain carries TRBV15 and TRBJ2-7, with D possibly being TRBD2 (6 bases). V dropped 5 bases and J dropped 4 bases, with 18 bases sitting between them. The CDR3 has 15 residues. CDR1 and CDR2 from the germline V gene are LNHNV and YYDKDF (reference sequence). Here the CDR3 reads CATSVSGGSGYEQYF. The CDR3 DNA follows: TGTGCCACCAGCGTTAGTGGGGGGAGTGGTTACGAGCAGTACTTC. The variable domain in full, completed from reference TRBV15 and TRBJ2-7, reads DAMVIQNPRYQVTQFGKPVTLSCSQTLNHNVMYWYQQKSSQAPKLLFHYYDKDFNNEADTPDNFQSRRPNTSFCFLDIRSPGLGDTAMYLCATSVSGGSGYEQYFGPGTRLTVT.